This TCR beta chain was observed in a study of T cell responses to AZD1222 COVID-19 vaccine. Study-level results: Across spike, vaccine-associated CD4 TCRs were found, dominant at 160-218 and 743-854.

Clones were read by immunoSEQ multiplex PCR, and TCRdb kept only the in-frame ones, dropping some. This table has more than 150,000 clones, around 86% appearing once. For this clone: Antigen specificity is unknown.

The sequence was collected from an adult in good health. Sequenced here: peripheral blood, sampled on day 0 of MenACWY control vaccination.

The CDR3 DNA is TGTGCGGGCCGGGGTAACTATGGCTACACCTTC. This codes for CAGRGNYGYTF. V usage is TRBV28 and J usage is TRBJ1-2; D gene uncertain. Germline loops: CDR1 MDHEN, CDR2 SYDVKM. The CDR3 totals 11 residues.